This T cell receptor beta chain was recorded in a study of blood T cell repertoires in COVID-19. The data were produced by immunoSEQ multiplex PCR, yet TCRdb's version contains in-frame clones alone and is incomplete. The sample has tens of thousands of clones, around 90% seen once. Germline-derived CDR1 and CDR2 are LNHDA and SQIVND (reference sequence). The CDR3 sequence is 16 residues long. The V segment lost 9 bases and the J segment 6 bases; nucleotides outside the gene matches: 15. The sequencing input was peripheral blood. The receptor's source is a man between 60 and 75 years old with acute or convalescent COVID-19. The chain is built from TRBV19 and TRBJ2-2; 8 bases match TRBD2. DNA of the CDR3: TGTGCCAGCCAAACCTTGAGCGGGAGTGACGCCGGGGAGCTGTTTTTT. Translating it yields CASQTLSGSDAGELFF.